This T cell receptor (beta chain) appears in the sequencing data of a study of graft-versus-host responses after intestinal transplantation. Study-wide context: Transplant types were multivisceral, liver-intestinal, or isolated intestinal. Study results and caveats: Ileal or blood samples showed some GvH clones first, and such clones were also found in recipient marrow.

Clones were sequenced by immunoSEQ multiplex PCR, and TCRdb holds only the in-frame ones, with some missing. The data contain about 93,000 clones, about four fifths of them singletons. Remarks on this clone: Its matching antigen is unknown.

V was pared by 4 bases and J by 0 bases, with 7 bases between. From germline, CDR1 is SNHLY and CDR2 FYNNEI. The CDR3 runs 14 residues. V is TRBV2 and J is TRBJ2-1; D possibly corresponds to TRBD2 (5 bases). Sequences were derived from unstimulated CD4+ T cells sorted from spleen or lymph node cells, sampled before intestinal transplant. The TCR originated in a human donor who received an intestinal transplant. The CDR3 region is CASSVASSYNEQFF. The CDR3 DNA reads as TGTGCCAGCAGTGTAGCGAGCTCCTACAATGAGCAGTTCTTC.